The 13 T cell receptor beta chains in this list originate from one sample, sequenced in a study of blood T cell repertoires in COVID-19. Profiled with immunoSEQ multiplex PCR; TCRdb holds only in-frame clones, not every one. The profile shows 200,000 to 250,000 clones, 70% to 90% of them singletons. Material for sequencing was PBMCs or T cells enriched from blood (not recorded which). The receptors come from a young man who had recovered from COVID-19.

V is TRBV29-1 and J is TRBJ2-2; D is possibly TRBD1 (5 bases). There are 13 residues in the CDR3. The germline V gene has CDR1 SQVTM and CDR2 ANQGSEA. Trimming pared 4 bases from V and 1 base from J, leaving 7 bases between. CDR3 region: CSVVGVNTGELFF. Written as DNA, the CDR3 is TGCAGCGTTGTAGGGGTGAACACCGGGGAGCTGTTTTTT.

The rearrangement uses TRBV5-1 and TRBJ1-2, with D possibly TRBD1 on 5 matching bases. The V end was cut by 0 bases, the J end by 1 base, with 7 bases between. The germline V gene has CDR1 SGHRS and CDR2 YFSETQ. There are 14 residues in the CDR3. The CDR3 protein is CASSLETVNYGYTF. The CDR3 nucleotides read TGCGCCAGCAGCTTGGAGACAGTTAACTATGGCTACACCTTC. Together with reference TRBV5-1 and TRBJ1-2, the CDR3 gives the full variable domain: KAGVTQTPRYLIKTRGQQVTLSCSPISGHRSVSWYQQTPGQGLQFLFEYFSETQRNKGNFPGRFSGRQFSNSRSEMNVSTLELGDSALYLCASSLETVNYGYTFGSGTRLTVV.

The rearrangement links TRBV28 to TRBJ1-2; D unclear. Germline V lookup: CDR1 MDHEN, CDR2 SYDVKM. This CDR3 spans 15 amino acids. Trimming took 5 bases from V and 8 from J, leaving 21 bases between them. CDR3 in DNA: TGTGCCAGCAGTACTACCCACGGAGGGCCTCAGGGCTACACCTTC. Its translation is CASSTTHGGPQGYTF.

This clone was recorded a few times. V and J are TRBV6-5 and TRBJ1-2; 7 bases fit TRBD1. Germline V gene data show CDR1 as MNHEY and CDR2 as SVGAGI. V trimming: 2 bases; J trimming: 4 bases; junction bases outside the gene matches: 7. The CDR3 runs to 15 residues. CDR3 sequence reads: CASSYGQEGGYGYTF. The CDR3 DNA follows: TGTGCCAGCAGTTACGGACAGGAGGGAGGCTATGGCTACACCTTC.

This clone has more than one count but fewer than ten. V is TRBV9 and J is TRBJ2-3; maybe TRBD2 (6 bases). The CDR3 is made up of 16 amino acids. V was trimmed by 5 bases and J by 3 bases, leaving 19 bases between them. CDR1 and CDR2 from the germline V gene are SGDLS and YYNGEE. CDR3 amino acids: CASRGGGTDSTDTQYF. CDR3 DNA: TGTGCCAGCAGGGGAGGTGGGACCGACAGTACAGATACGCAGTATTTT.

The chain combines TRBV6-6 with TRBJ2-7; possible D gene TRBD1, 5 bases. The CDR3 is 14 residues long. V lost 6 bases to trimming and J lost 1 base, with 13 bases between them. Germline V gene sequence: CDR1 MNHNY, CDR2 SVGAGI (reference sequence). CDR3 amino acids: CASRLTGSSYEQYF. The CDR3 DNA reads TGTGCCAGCAGACTCACAGGTTCTTCCTACGAGCAGTACTTC.

The rearrangement joins TRBV6-6 to TRBJ1-6, with 7 bases lining up with TRBD1. Germline V gene sequence: CDR1 MNHNY, CDR2 SVGAGI (reference sequence). With V trimmed by 5 bases and J by 9 bases, 19 bases remained unmatched. The CDR3 is 18 residues long. The CDR3 DNA sequence: TGTGCCAGCAGTCCCGACAGGGAGCGAACTTTCAGGGGTTCACCCCTCCACTTT. Amino acid sequence: CASSPDRERTFRGSPLHF.

The chain employs TRBV18 and TRBJ1-6; D unclear. There are 15 residues in the CDR3. Germline V gene sequence: CDR1 KGHSH, CDR2 LQKENI. Deletions cut 2 bases from V and 7 bases from J, with 12 bases between. The CDR3 loop reads CASSPSEAPNSPLHF. CDR3 DNA: TGTGCCAGCTCACCATCGGAGGCACCAAATTCACCCCTCCACTTT.

V and J are TRBV11-2 and TRBJ2-5; 9 bases line up with TRBD2. Looked up from germline, CDR1 is SGHAT and CDR2 is FQNNGV. Trimming at V came to 5 bases and at J to 4 bases, leaving 14 bases not matched to a gene. This CDR3 contains 17 residues. CDR3 nucleotide sequence: TGTGCCAGCAGCCAATCATGGGTTAGCGGGGGAGTAGAGACCCAGTACTTC. Protein product: CASSQSWVSGGVETQYF.

Points on this clone: At one boundary the junction diverges from the germline segment, which might be a read error. The V gene is TRBV18, the J gene TRBJ1-4; TRBD1 matches 7 bases. The CDR3 has 16 residues. Germline values: CDR1 KGHSH, CDR2 LQKENI. CDR3 residues: CASSPRATGDNVKLFF. The CDR3 DNA is TGTGCCAGCTCACCACGGGCCACAGGGGATAATGTAAAACTGTTTTTT.

The rearrangement uses TRBV6-5 and TRBJ2-3; 7 bases line up with TRBD1. Losses at the gene ends were 5 bases for V and 0 bases for J; bases not matched to a gene: 5. This CDR3 is 15 amino acids long. CDR1 is MNHEY, CDR2 SVGAGI, per germline. The chain's CDR3 is CASSNYRGSTDTQYF. CDR3 sequence (DNA): TGTGCCAGCAGTAACTACAGGGGAAGCACAGATACGCAGTATTTT.

V is TRBV11-2 and J is TRBJ2-7, with D perhaps matching TRBD2 (5 bases). V dropped 1 base and J dropped 5 bases, with 15 bases sitting between them. There are 15 residues in the CDR3. The germline gives CDR1 SGHAT, CDR2 FQNNGV. CDR3 region: CASSLVVKGDDEQYF. The DNA of the CDR3 is TGTGCCAGCAGCTTAGTTGTAAAGGGAGATGACGAGCAGTACTTC. Supplemented by reference TRBV11-2 and TRBJ2-7, the full variable domain reads EAGVAQSPRYKIIEKRQSVAFWCNPISGHATLYWYQQILGQGPKLLIQFQNNGVVDDSQLPKDRFSAERLKGVDSTLKIQPAKLEDSAVYLCASSLVVKGDDEQYFGPGTRLTVT.

The chain is built from TRBV5-1 and TRBJ2-1, with 10 bases that match TRBD1. Trimming at V came to 2 bases and at J to 7 bases, leaving 15 bases not matched to a gene. The germline V gene encodes CDR1 SGHRS and CDR2 YFSETQ. The CDR3 spans 18 residues. The DNA for the CDR3 is TGCGCCAGCAGCTTCCGGGGGACGACAGGGGGCCTGATTAATGAGCAGTTCTTC. This sequence encodes CASSFRGTTGGLINEQFF.